This T cell receptor beta chain was documented in a study of cytomegalovirus exposure and HLA in healthy donors. Study findings and constraints: Earlier analysis found most TCR beta V segments productive about 87% or about 30% of the time. Highly shared sequence variants in one cluster were likely a sequencing artifact. TCR beta chains numbering 164 were designated cytomegalovirus-associated.

CDR3 length: 13 amino acids. Germline V CDR1 and CDR2: MNHEY, SMNVEV (reference sequence). The J segment lost 7 bases and the V segment lost 5 bases, leaving 6 bases of the junction unmatched. Primers included in the PCR were 60 Vbeta and 13 Jbeta primers. Sequenced by immunoSEQ multiplex PCR; TCRdb stores in-frame clones only, minus some. This table holds about 200,000 clones, about 81% found once. As concerns this clone: Its antigen is as yet unknown.

The clonotype was recovered from a man between 18 and 29 years old in good health and CMV-seronegative. The chain combines TRBV27 with TRBJ1-2; 8 nucleotides match TRBD1. The sequencing sample was made of PBMCs. The CDR3 reads CASSGGTGFGYTF. The DNA of the CDR3 is TGTGCCAGCAGTGGCGGGACAGGATTTGGCTACACCTTC.